Detailed here is one T cell receptor beta chain. The target antigen is unknown. Mixed chimerism was transient after nonmyeloablative marrow transplants from related graft donors. The data belong to a study of Tregs in tolerant kidney transplant recipients. Study observations and caveats: Activated donor B cell expansion appeared to reveal the most relevant donor-specific TCRbeta repertoire. This study did not directly address biological reproducibility. Donor-specific Treg expansion exceeded global Treg expansion in tolerant patients, suggesting antigen drive. Some patients' samples used different primers over time, so nucleotide sequences weren't comparable.

Produced via immunoSEQ multiplex PCR; TCRdb's table is partial and in-frame only. The data hold some 47,000 clones, with approximately 89% observed a single time. This CDR3 contains 15 residues. Germline CDR1 is MNHNS and CDR2 is SASEGT. The ends were cut back, 6 bases at V and 1 base at J, with 14 bases in the middle. This TCR came from a human patient who received a combined kidney and bone marrow transplant. The graft donor may be the source of some T cells. The sequencing used CD8+ T cells from blood (PBMCs), collected 12 months after the transplant. The rearrangement links TRBV6-1 to TRBJ2-3, with D maybe TRBD2 (5 bases). The DNA of the CDR3 is TGTGCCAGCAGAACTACCGGGAAGCGCACAGATACGCAGTATTTT. It specifies CASRTTGKRTDTQYF.